This TCR beta chain came from a study of cytomegalovirus exposure and HLA in healthy donors. Notes on the study in general: Specificity for CMV antigens was confirmed in vitro for a few of the CMV-associated chains.

Healthy bone marrow donors supplied every sample. The donors, nominally healthy at sampling, likely had unrecorded immune exposures. The PCR was carried out with 60 Vbeta primers and 13 Jbeta primers. TCRdb keeps only in-frame clones here, not all; method: immunoSEQ multiplex PCR. The sample has fewer than 200,000 clones; about four fifths are singletons. Germline CDR1 SEHNR, CDR2 FQNEAQ (reference sequence). V lost 3 bases and J lost 5, with 10 bases in between. The CDR3 totals 13 residues. Regarding this clone: Its antigen is still unknown.

The V gene is TRBV7-9, the J gene TRBJ2-5; D is unclear. This clonotype was obtained from a woman younger than 35 in good health and CMV-seronegative. Sequenced input: PBMCs. Written as DNA, the CDR3 is TGTGCCAGCAGCTTGAGGCCCGGGGAGACCCAGTACTTC. Encoded protein: CASSLRPGETQYF.